There are a few counts of the clone carrying this T cell receptor beta chain. V was shortened by 3 bases and J by 4 bases, with 10 bases between the two germline ends. CDR1 is LGHNA, CDR2 YNFKEQ, per germline. The CDR3 is 14 residues long. The data were obtained in a study of cytotoxic CD8 clonotypes in ibrutinib-treated CLL. Profiling relied on immunoSEQ multiplex PCR, and the TCRdb table lists in-frame clones only, not all of them. The table has more than 200,000 clones, less than 75% seen once. This material consisted of PBMCs, taken after 24 months of ibrutinib treatment. This TCR was sampled from a human donor with chronic lymphocytic leukemia. The chain is built from TRBV4-2 and TRBJ1-5; D may be TRBD1 (6 bases). Here the CDR3 reads CASSHSTGNQPQHF. The CDR3 DNA sequence: TGTGCCAGCAGCCATTCGACAGGAAATCAGCCCCAGCATTTT.